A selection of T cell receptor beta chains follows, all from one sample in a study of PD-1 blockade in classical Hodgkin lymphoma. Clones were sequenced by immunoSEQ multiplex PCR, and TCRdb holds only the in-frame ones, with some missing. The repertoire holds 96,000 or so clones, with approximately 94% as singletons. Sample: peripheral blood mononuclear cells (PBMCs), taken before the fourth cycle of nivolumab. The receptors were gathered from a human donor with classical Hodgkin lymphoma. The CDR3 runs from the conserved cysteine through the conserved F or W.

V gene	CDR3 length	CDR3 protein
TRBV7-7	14	CASSLEEGGYEQYF
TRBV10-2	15	CASSVGLAGPYEQYF
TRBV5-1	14	CASSLGYGPYEQYF
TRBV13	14	CASSLAGARETQYF
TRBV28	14	CASSSQGYSYEQYF
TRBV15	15	CATSKRTVSTDTQYF
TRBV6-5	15	CASSPFGGRDHEQYF
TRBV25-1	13	CASSGLAGSPLHF
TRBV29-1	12	CSVGGGSQPQHF
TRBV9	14	CASSVDRGPLEQYF
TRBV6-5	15	CASSSGAPVFNEQFF
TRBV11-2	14	CASSLDSGTYGYTF
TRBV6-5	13	CASRGTGANEQFF
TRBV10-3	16	CATLFGAGSMNTEAFF
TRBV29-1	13	CSVDSGGDPEAFF
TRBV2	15	CASKLGWIGSTEAFF
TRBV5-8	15	CASSLPSGGTDTQYF
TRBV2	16	CASRLTGGISNQPQHF
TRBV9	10	CASFGQGYTF
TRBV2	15	CASRSGTGGYQPQHF